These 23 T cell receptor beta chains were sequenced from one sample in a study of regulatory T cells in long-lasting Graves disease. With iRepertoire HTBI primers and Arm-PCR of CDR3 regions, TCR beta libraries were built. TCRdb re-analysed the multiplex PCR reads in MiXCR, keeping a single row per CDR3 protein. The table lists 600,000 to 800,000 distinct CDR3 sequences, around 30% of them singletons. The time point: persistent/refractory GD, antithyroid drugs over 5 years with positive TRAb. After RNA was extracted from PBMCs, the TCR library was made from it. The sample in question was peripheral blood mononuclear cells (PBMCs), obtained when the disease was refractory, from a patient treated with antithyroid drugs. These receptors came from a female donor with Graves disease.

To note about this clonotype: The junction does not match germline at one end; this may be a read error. CDR3 sequence reads: CASSISGFYGQYF. The CDR3 DNA is TGTGCCAGTAGTATCTCAGGGTTCTACGGGCAGTACTTC. The V gene is TRBV19, the J gene TRBJ2-7, with D perhaps TRBD1 (5 bases). The CDR3 totals 13 residues. Per the germline V gene, CDR1 is LNHDA and CDR2 is SQIVND (reference sequence).

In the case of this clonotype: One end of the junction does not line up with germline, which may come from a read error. CDR3 amino acids: CASNLKWDIGGGNYGYTF. The CDR3 DNA sequence: TGTGCCAGCAATTTAAAGTGGGATATAGGGGGGGGAAACTATGGCTACACCTTC. The chain joins TRBV28 to TRBJ1-2; a possible D gene is TRBD1 (6 bases). The CDR3 covers 18 residues. Germline CDR1 and CDR2: MDHEN and SYDVKM.

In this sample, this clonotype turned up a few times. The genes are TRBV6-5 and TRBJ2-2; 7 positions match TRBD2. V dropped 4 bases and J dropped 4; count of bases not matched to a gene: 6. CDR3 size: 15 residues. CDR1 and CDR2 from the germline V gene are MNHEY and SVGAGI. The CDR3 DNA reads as TGTGCCAGCAGTTCCAGAGGACTAGTCACCGGGGAGCTGTTTTTT. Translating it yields CASSSRGLVTGELFF.

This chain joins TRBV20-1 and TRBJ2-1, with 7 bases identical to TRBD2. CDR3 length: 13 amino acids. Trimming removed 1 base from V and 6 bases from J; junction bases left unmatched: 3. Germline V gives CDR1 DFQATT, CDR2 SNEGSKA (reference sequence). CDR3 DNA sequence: TGCAGTGCTAGAGGGCCTAGCGGCAATGAGCAGTTCTTC. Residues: CSARGPSGNEQFF.

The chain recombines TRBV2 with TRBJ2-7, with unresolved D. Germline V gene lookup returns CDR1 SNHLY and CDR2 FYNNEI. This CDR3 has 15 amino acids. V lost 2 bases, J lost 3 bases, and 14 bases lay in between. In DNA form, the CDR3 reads TGTGCCAGCAGTGAATCGGTCGGACGAGTCTACGAGCAGTACTTC. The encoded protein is CASSESVGRVYEQYF.

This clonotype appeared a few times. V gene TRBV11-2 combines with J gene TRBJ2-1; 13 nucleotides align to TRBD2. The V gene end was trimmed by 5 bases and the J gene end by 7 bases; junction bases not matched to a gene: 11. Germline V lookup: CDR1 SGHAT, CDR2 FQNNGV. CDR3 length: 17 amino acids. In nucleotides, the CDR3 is TGTGCCAGCAGCCGGGGACTAGCGGGACCCCGAGGGAATGAGCAGTTCTTC. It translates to CASSRGLAGPRGNEQFF.

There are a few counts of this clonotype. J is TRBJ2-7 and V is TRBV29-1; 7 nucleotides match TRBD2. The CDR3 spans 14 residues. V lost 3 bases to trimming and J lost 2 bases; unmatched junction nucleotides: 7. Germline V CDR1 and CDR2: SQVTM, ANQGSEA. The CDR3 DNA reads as TGCAGCGTTGAGGGGGGGACGGGGGCCTACGAGCAGTACTTC. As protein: CSVEGGTGAYEQYF.

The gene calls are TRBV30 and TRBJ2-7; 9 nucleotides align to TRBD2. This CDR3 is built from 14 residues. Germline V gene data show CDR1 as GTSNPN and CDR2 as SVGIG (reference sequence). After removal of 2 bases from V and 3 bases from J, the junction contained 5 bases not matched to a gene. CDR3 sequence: CAWSLLAGFYEQYF. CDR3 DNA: TGTGCCTGGAGTTTGCTAGCGGGATTCTACGAGCAGTACTTC.

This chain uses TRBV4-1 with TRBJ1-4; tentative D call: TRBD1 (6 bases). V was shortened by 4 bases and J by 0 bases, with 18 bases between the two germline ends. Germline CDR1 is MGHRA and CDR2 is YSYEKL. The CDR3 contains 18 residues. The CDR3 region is CASSPVPGTRATNEKLFF. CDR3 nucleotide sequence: TGCGCCAGCAGCCCCGTTCCCGGGACAAGGGCAACTAATGAAAAACTGTTTTTT.

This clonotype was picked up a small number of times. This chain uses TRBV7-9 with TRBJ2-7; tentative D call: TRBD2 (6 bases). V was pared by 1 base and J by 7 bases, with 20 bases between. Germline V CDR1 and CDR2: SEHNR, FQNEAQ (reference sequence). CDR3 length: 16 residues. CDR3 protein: CASSLVSVWTTGEQYF. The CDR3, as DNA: TGTGCCAGCAGCTTAGTAAGTGTGTGGACTACGGGGGAGCAGTACTTC. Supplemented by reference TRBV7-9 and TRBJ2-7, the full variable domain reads DTGVSQNPRHKITKRGQNVTFRCDPISEHNRLYWYRQTLGQGPEFLTYFQNEAQLEKSRLLSDRFSAERPKGSFSTLEIQRTEQGDSAMYLCASSLVSVWTTGEQYFGPGTRLTVT.

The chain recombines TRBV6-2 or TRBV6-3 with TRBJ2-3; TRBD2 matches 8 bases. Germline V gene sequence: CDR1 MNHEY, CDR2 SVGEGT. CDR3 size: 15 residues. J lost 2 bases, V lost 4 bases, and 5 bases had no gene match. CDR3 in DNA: TGTGCCAGCAGTTCACTAGCGGAGCCCACAGATACGCAGTATTTT. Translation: CASSSLAEPTDTQYF.

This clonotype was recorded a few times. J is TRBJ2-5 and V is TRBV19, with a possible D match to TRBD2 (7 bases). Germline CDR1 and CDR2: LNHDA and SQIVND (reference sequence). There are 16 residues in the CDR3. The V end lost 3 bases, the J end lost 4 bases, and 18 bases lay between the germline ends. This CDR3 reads CASSMPRGARRETQYF. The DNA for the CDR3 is TGTGCCAGTAGTATGCCTCGGGGGGCCCGGAGAGAGACCCAGTACTTC.

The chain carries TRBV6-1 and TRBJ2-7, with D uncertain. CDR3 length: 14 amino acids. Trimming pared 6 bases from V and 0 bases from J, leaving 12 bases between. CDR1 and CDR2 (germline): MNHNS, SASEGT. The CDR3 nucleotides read TGTGCCAGCAGCCTGGCGGCAGCCTCCTACGAGCAGTACTTC. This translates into CASSLAAASYEQYF.

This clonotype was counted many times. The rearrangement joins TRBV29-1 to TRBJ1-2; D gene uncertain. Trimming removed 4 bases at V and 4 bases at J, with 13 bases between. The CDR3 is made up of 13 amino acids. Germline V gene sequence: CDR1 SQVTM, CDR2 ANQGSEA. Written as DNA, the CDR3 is TGCAGCGTTGTTGAAGGTTGGACCTATGGCTACACCTTC. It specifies CSVVEGWTYGYTF.

The CDR3 DNA is TGCGCCAGCAGAAGGGACTCAGAAAATTCACCCCTCCACTTT. As protein: CASRRDSENSPLHF. The V gene is TRBV5-1, the J gene TRBJ1-6, with D tentatively TRBD1 (5 bases). Germline-derived CDR1 and CDR2 are SGHRS and YFSETQ. The CDR3 contains 14 residues. The V gene lost 5 bases and the J gene lost 7 bases, with 13 bases spanning the gap.

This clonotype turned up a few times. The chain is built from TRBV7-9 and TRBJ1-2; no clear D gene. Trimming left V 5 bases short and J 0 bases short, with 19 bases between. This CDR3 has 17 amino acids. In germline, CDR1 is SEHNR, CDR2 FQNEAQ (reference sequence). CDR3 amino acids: CASSPQTGRSANYGYTF. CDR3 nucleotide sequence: TGTGCCAGCAGCCCTCAGACGGGTCGCTCAGCTAACTATGGCTACACCTTC.

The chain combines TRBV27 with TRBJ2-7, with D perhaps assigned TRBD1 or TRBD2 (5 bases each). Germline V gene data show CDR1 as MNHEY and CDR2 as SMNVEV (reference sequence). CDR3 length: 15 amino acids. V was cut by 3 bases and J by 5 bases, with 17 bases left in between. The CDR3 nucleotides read TGTGCCAGCAGTTTCATCCGGGACCCTACTCACGAGCAGTACTTC. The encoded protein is CASSFIRDPTHEQYF.

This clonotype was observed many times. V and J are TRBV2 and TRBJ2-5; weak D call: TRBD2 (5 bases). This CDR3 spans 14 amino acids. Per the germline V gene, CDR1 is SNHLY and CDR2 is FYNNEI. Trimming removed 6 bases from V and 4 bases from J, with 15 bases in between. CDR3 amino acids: CASSSGVLGETQYF. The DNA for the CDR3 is TGTGCCAGCAGCTCCGGGGTGTTGGGAGAGACCCAGTACTTC.

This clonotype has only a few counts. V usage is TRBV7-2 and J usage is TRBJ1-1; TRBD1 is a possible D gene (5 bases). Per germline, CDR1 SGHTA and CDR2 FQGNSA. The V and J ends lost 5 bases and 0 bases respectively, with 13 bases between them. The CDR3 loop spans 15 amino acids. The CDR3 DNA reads TGTGCCAGCAGCCGCGACAGTTCAATGAACACTGAAGCTTTCTTT. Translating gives CASSRDSSMNTEAFF.

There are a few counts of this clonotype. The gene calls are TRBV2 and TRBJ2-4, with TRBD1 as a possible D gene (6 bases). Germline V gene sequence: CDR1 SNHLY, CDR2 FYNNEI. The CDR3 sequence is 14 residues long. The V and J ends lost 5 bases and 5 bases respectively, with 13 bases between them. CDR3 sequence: CASSSGVVENIQYF. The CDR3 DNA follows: TGTGCCAGCAGTTCAGGGGTGGTTGAAAACATTCAGTACTTC.

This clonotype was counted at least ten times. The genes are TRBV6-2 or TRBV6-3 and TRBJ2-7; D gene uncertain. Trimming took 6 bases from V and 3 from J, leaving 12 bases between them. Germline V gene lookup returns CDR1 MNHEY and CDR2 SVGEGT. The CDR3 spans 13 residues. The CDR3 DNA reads TGTGCCAGCAGGGCCATGGGCCTCTACGAGCAGTACTTC. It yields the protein CASRAMGLYEQYF.

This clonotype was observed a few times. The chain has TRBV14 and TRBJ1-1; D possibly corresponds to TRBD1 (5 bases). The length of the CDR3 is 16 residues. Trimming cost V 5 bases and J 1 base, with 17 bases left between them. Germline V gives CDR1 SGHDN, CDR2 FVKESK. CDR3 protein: CASSSPKGTPNTEAFF. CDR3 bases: TGTGCCAGCAGCTCCCCCAAGGGGACGCCGAACACTGAAGCTTTCTTT.

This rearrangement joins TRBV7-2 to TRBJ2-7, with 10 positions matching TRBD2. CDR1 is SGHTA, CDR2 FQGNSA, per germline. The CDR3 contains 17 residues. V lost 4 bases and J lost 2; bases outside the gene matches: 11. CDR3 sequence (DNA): TGTGCCAGCAGCTCGATTCCGGGACTAGCGAGACCCTACGAGCAGTACTTC. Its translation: CASSSIPGLARPYEQYF.